This T cell receptor (beta chain) was captured in a study of molecular identifiers for immune sequencing clone quantification. This CDR3 is 17 amino acids long. Trimming cost V 3 bases and J 7 bases, with 25 bases left between them. From germline, CDR1 is SQVTM and CDR2 ANQGSEA. Previously described methods and listed TCR primers were used for bulk TCR libraries. One entry per CDR3 protein, called by TCRdb with MiXCR from the PCR reads. Here the sample spans under 600,000 distinct CDR3 sequences, 25% being singletons. Sequencing was carried out using naive CD8+ T cells from blood, with Jurkat cell RNA spiked in. Subset defined: FACS-sorted CD8+CD4-CCR7+CD45RA+ naive T cells. The rearrangement joins TRBV29-1 to TRBJ2-1; D is possibly TRBD2 (7 bases). This receptor was identified in a human donor in good health. Some libraries in this study had Jurkat cell RNA spiked in. CDR3 region: CSVDPTGLFLGGNEQFF. The CDR3 nucleotides read TGCAGCGTTGACCCCACAGGGTTGTTTTTGGGGGGGAATGAGCAGTTCTTC.